Here is one T cell receptor beta chain with its context. Its antigen is not yet known. Per-nucleotide qualities are absent, and no much larger clonotype sits a single base away. This sample is drawn from a study of blood T cell repertoires in COVID-19 (dated by TCRdb to 2018 to 2021). About the investigation overall: The collaborator samples originated in the United States, Italy and Spain and spanned the acute and convalescent phases of COVID-19. The prospective study material was composed of cDNA or gDNA derived from T cells, B-cell-depleted T cells, or PBMCs. Nearly every sample came with metadata listing a de-identified subject ID, COVID-19 status, age in years and sex. Deeply sampled blood TCRbeta repertoires from subjects exposed to, actively infected with, or recovered from COVID-19 were included in the dataset. Samples were obtained from the ongoing ImmuneRACE study (first 160 participants) and from some 1,200 subjects provided by 6 global collaborators. The repertoires were released in a freely available public database intended as a resource for research on the immune response to SARS-CoV-2. Where available, HLA class I and class II types were obtained from metadata supplied by the sample provider rather than from assay-based typing. The study at large found these results: The amount of clinical and demographic metadata varied by source and participant and was provided uncurated.

The CDR3 covers 16 residues, taking in both the cysteine and the phenylalanine. Solely the CDR3 DNA is kept, with 48 bases framed from the first base. CDR1 WSHSY and CDR2 SAAADI were looked up in the germline V gene. Ends trimmed: V by 7 bases, J by 5 bases; bases unmatched to a gene: 13. The immunoSEQ Assay, a bias-controlled multiplex PCR, was used to amplify TCRbeta CDR3 regions from genomic DNA. The source study handled its data this way. Within the assay, amplification of reference gene primers was used to estimate how many nucleated cells each sample contained. To quantify the absolute abundance of each unique TCRbeta CDR3 rearrangement, sequence reads were collapsed and filtered. For each sample, productive Simpson clonality was calculated by taking the square root of Simpson's diversity index across productive rearrangements. Sourced from immuneACCESS, this table was stored by TCRdb with only in-frame sequences that have V and J called. A share of the clones is absent; for the studies checked, an unresolved V gene accounts for under half, and the remainder has no known explanation. D and trimming were read from the DNA, whereas the V and J calls and clone size are those reported in that table. The sample has around 34,000 clones on record, more than 75% of them singletons. The ten largest make up around 40% of the sample.

The collaborating institutions used their own protocols to collect whole blood in K2EDTA tubes. For TCRbeta analysis, collaborators shipped samples as frozen whole blood, isolated PBMCs, or DNA extracted from either of those sample types. This TCR derives from a man older than 75 with active or convalescent COVID-19. The sequenced sample consisted of peripheral blood. Rearrangement joined TRBV10-2 to TRBJ2-2; 7 junctional bases match TRBD2. The CDR3 sequence is CASTREAGVGTGELFF. The DNA reads as follows: TGCGCCAGCACCAGGGAGGCGGGAGTAGGTACCGGGGAGCTGTTTTTT.